The T cell receptor (beta chain) described here comes from a study of early T cells in non-severe SARS-CoV-2 infection. In the study overall: Bulk RNA taken from unsorted whole blood was sequenced, leaving chains unpaired.

The TCR library protocol attached unique molecular identifiers to the individual cDNA molecules. TCRdb reprocessed the 5' RACE reads with MiXCR, giving one entry per CDR3 protein. This table has around 23,000 distinct CDR3 sequences, 3.5% to 5.5% appearing once. This clonotype was detected many times. Germline CDR1 is SGHAT and CDR2 is FQNNGV. J was trimmed by 3 bases and V by 6 bases; bases with no gene match: 9. This CDR3 spans 15 amino acids. The clonotype comes from an adult who was a healthcare worker with PCR-confirmed SARS-CoV-2 infection or an uninfected control (not recorded which). Source material: whole blood. This chain joins TRBV11-2 and TRBJ2-7; TRBD2 matches 9 bases. DNA of the CDR3: TGTGCCAGCAGGAGCGGGAGGCTCCCCTACTACGAGCAGTACTTC. Translation: CASRSGRLPYYEQYF.